What follows are 20 T cell receptor beta chains derived from one specimen sequenced in a study of cytomegalovirus exposure and HLA in healthy donors. The PCR ran on 60 Vbeta and 13 Jbeta primers. Measured with immunoSEQ multiplex PCR; TCRdb has only the in-frame clones, and not every one. The profile covers about 120,000 clones, with around three quarters appearing a single time and 2.5% to 3.5% taken by the ten largest. The specimen sequenced was PBMCs. The receptor source for this set is a woman aged 25 to 39 in good health and CMV-seropositive.

The chain uses TRBV6-1 and TRBJ2-7; tentative D call: TRBD2 (6 bases). Per the germline V gene, CDR1 is MNHNS and CDR2 is SASEGT. The V gene lost 6 bases and the J gene lost 7 bases, with 16 bases spanning the gap. CDR3 length: 13 residues. The CDR3 spells CASSNREDLEQYF. The CDR3 nucleotides read TGTGCCAGCAGCAATAGGGAGGACCTGGAGCAGTACTTC.

In this sample, this clone turned up a few times. J is TRBJ1-6 and V is TRBV5-5, with D tentatively TRBD1 (5 bases). The CDR3 consists of 15 residues. CDR1 is SGHKS and CDR2 is YYEKEE in the germline V gene (reference sequence). Trimming removed 4 bases at V and 4 bases at J, with 12 bases between. The CDR3 DNA is TGTGCCAGCAGCCCACAGGACGTTTATAATTCACCCCTCCACTTT. Translating it yields CASSPQDVYNSPLHF.

The chain couples TRBV15 to TRBJ2-7; 7 bases align to TRBD1. The CDR3 extends over 17 amino acids. Germline assignment: CDR1 LNHNV and CDR2 YYDKDF (reference sequence). Trimming took 11 bases from V and 3 from J; bases not matched to a gene: 22. The CDR3 is CASLTPPGGSYGYEQYF. CDR3 DNA sequence: TGTGCCTCACTGACCCCCCCAGGGGGTTCGTATGGCTACGAGCAGTACTTC.

J is TRBJ2-4 and V is TRBV29-1; TRBD1 matches 10 bases. The V and J ends lost 6 bases and 6 bases, in that order; junction bases with no gene match: 8. Germline CDR1 SQVTM, CDR2 ANQGSEA. This CDR3 comprises 14 residues. CDR3 sequence reads: CSVSPRDRGNIQYF. In nucleotides, the CDR3 is TGCAGCGTATCCCCCCGGGACAGGGGAAACATTCAGTACTTC.

The chain employs TRBV6-5 and TRBJ2-1; no clear D gene. This CDR3 comprises 15 residues. V was shortened by 2 bases and J by 6 bases, with 14 bases between the two germline ends. Germline lookup yields CDR1 MNHEY and CDR2 SVGAGI. CDR3 loop: CASSYTSLSPNEQFF. The CDR3 coding sequence is TGTGCCAGCAGTTACACCAGTCTGTCCCCCAATGAGCAGTTCTTC.

This rearrangement joins TRBV28 to TRBJ2-3, with TRBD2 matching 9 bases. The CDR3 sequence is 15 residues long. Germline assignment: CDR1 MDHEN and CDR2 SYDVKM. V shed 6 bases and J 6 bases; nucleotides not matched to a gene: 10. The CDR3 spells CASSPRAGGADTQYF. The CDR3 coding sequence is TGTGCCAGCAGCCCTAGAGCGGGGGGTGCGGATACGCAGTATTTT. Full variable domain (rest looked up from reference TRBV28 and TRBJ2-3): DVKVTQSSRYLVKRTGEKVFLECVQDMDHENMFWYRQDPGLGLRLIYFSYDVKMKEKGDIPEGYSVSREKKERFSLILESASTNQTSMYLCASSPRAGGADTQYFGPGTRLTVL.

Comment on this clone: Likely a read error: the CDR3 ends without its conserved phenylalanine or tryptophan. The chain couples TRBV7-2 to TRBJ1-1, with TRBD1 identical over 7 bases. Losses at the gene ends were 5 bases for V and 2 bases for J; bases not matched to a gene: 11. The CDR3 totals 16 residues. Germline V gives CDR1 SGHTA, CDR2 FQGNSA. CDR3 amino acids: CASSPTGVVFNTEAFL. The CDR3 DNA sequence: TGTGCCAGCAGCCCTACAGGGGTGGTATTTAACACTGAAGCTTTCCTT.

The chain is built from TRBV10-2 and TRBJ2-7; D gene ambiguous. Germline V CDR1 and CDR2: WSHSY, SAAADI. CDR3 length: 12 amino acids. Between the trimmed V and J ends, which lost 2 bases and 7 bases, there was a span of 9 bases. CDR3: CASSERFQEQYF. The CDR3 region has the DNA TGCGCCAGCAGTGAGAGATTTCAGGAGCAGTACTTC.

This chain uses TRBV5-1 with TRBJ1-1; perhaps TRBD1 as D (5 bases). V shed 0 bases and J shed 2 bases, with 11 bases lying between them. The CDR3 is 15 amino acids. In germline, CDR1 is SGHRS, CDR2 YFSETQ. Written as DNA, the CDR3 is TGCGCCAGCAGCTTGGAACAGGAAATCAACACTGAAGCTTTCTTT. Translated: CASSLEQEINTEAFF.

The V call is TRBV19, the J call TRBJ2-6; D uncertain. The V end was cut by 6 bases, the J end by 0 bases, with 12 bases between. CDR1 is LNHDA and CDR2 is SQIVND in the germline V gene (reference sequence). The CDR3 contains 16 residues. The CDR3 here is CASSPWHDSGANVLTF. The CDR3 DNA sequence: TGTGCCAGTAGCCCCTGGCATGACTCTGGGGCCAACGTCCTGACTTTC. The full variable domain, completed using reference TRBV19 and TRBJ2-6, is DGGITQSPKYLFRKEGQNVTLSCEQNLNHDAMYWYRQDPGQGLRLIYYSQIVNDFQKGDIAEGYSVSREKKESFPLTVTSAQKNPTAFYLCASSPWHDSGANVLTFGAGSRLTVL.

This rearrangement joins TRBV4-3 to TRBJ2-1; weak D call: TRBD1 (6 bases). The V gene's germline CDR1 is LGHNA and CDR2 YSLEER. Trimming took 2 bases from V and 2 from J, leaving 10 bases between them. The CDR3 extends over 15 amino acids. CDR3 protein: CASSQTPGAYNEQFF. CDR3 nucleotides: TGCGCCAGCAGCCAAACGCCAGGGGCCTACAATGAGCAGTTCTTC.

The chain couples TRBV12-5 to TRBJ2-3; maybe TRBD2 (6 bases). Looked up from germline, CDR1 is LGHNT and CDR2 is FRNRAP. The CDR3 runs 15 residues. V gave up 6 bases and J gave up 0 bases, with 13 bases separating them. The CDR3 is CASGPGGVSTDTQYF. The CDR3 region has the DNA TGTGCTAGTGGCCCCGGCGGGGTGAGCACAGATACGCAGTATTTT.

DNA for the CDR3: TGTGCCAGCAATTTCGGCGGGGGTGCGGGGGAGACCCAGTACTTC. This gives the protein CASNFGGGAGETQYF. This sequence joins TRBV7-2 and TRBJ2-5; the match to TRBD2 covers 7 bases. The junction had 13 bases not matched to a gene; V was cut back by 7 bases and J by 5 bases. In germline, CDR1 is SGHTA, CDR2 FQGNSA. This CDR3 is built from 15 residues.

This clone has only a few counts. The chain has TRBV7-6 and TRBJ2-5, with D perhaps matching TRBD1 (6 bases). V was clipped by 4 bases and J by 3 bases, with 21 bases between them. This CDR3 is built from 17 residues. Germline CDR1 and CDR2: SGHVS and FNYEAQ. Written as DNA, the CDR3 is TGTGCCAGCAGCTCCGAAACGGACAGCTGGCTAAAAGAGACCCAGTACTTC. Protein product: CASSSETDSWLKETQYF.

This chain joins TRBV18 and TRBJ2-3, with a tentative D call TRBD2 (5 bases). V was shortened by 5 bases and J by 3 bases, with 9 bases between the two germline ends. Germline V gives CDR1 KGHSH, CDR2 LQKENI. The CDR3 loop spans 13 amino acids. CDR3 sequence (DNA): TGTGCCAGCTCAGGAGAGGGTACAGATACGCAGTATTTT. It encodes CASSGEGTDTQYF.

The chain employs TRBV27 and TRBJ2-6, with D possibly TRBD1 on 6 matching bases. Between the trimmed V and J ends, which lost 7 bases and 0 bases, there was a span of 25 bases. The CDR3 runs 20 residues. Germline V gene lookup returns CDR1 MNHEY and CDR2 SMNVEV (reference sequence). The CDR3 nucleotides are TGTGCCAGCAACCAAAGGGGCCCGGGACACCTCATCTCTGGGGCCAACGTCCTGACTTTC. Translation gives CASNQRGPGHLISGANVLTF.

This chain connects TRBV4-2 to TRBJ2-1; D unresolved. Trimming cost V 4 bases and J 7 bases, with 11 bases left between them. The length of the CDR3 is 13 residues. Germline V gene sequence: CDR1 LGHNA, CDR2 YNFKEQ. The CDR3 protein is CASSRPTSNEQFF. The CDR3 region has the DNA TGTGCCAGCAGCCGCCCCACAAGTAATGAGCAGTTCTTC.

The rearrangement links TRBV2 to TRBJ1-5; tentative D call: TRBD1 (6 bases). The CDR3 contains 14 residues. Germline CDR1 and CDR2: SNHLY and FYNNEI. V gave up 7 bases and J gave up 6 bases, with 16 bases separating them. The CDR3 region has the DNA TGTGCCAGCAATCAACAGGGAATTGGTCAGCCCCAGCATTTT. It is translated as CASNQQGIGQPQHF.

The chain combines TRBV6-5 with TRBJ1-6; 9 nucleotides align to TRBD1. This CDR3 region has 15 residues. In germline, CDR1 is MNHEY, CDR2 SVGAGI. With 10 bases clipped from V and 6 bases from J, the junction kept 10 bases outside the gene matches. DNA for the CDR3: TGTGCCACCCATACAGGGGGCTTTATTAATTCACCCCTCCACTTT. It encodes CATHTGGFINSPLHF.

The chain links TRBV4-2 to TRBJ2-1; TRBD2 matches at 8 bases. The CDR3 covers 17 residues. V was pared by 0 bases and J by 4 bases, with 8 bases of the junction left unmatched. Germline V gene sequence: CDR1 LGHNA, CDR2 YNFKEQ. Written as DNA, the CDR3 is TGTGCCAGCAGCCAAGAGGGGAGCGGGGGCCCGTACAATGAGCAGTTCTTC. Translated, it gives CASSQEGSGGPYNEQFF.